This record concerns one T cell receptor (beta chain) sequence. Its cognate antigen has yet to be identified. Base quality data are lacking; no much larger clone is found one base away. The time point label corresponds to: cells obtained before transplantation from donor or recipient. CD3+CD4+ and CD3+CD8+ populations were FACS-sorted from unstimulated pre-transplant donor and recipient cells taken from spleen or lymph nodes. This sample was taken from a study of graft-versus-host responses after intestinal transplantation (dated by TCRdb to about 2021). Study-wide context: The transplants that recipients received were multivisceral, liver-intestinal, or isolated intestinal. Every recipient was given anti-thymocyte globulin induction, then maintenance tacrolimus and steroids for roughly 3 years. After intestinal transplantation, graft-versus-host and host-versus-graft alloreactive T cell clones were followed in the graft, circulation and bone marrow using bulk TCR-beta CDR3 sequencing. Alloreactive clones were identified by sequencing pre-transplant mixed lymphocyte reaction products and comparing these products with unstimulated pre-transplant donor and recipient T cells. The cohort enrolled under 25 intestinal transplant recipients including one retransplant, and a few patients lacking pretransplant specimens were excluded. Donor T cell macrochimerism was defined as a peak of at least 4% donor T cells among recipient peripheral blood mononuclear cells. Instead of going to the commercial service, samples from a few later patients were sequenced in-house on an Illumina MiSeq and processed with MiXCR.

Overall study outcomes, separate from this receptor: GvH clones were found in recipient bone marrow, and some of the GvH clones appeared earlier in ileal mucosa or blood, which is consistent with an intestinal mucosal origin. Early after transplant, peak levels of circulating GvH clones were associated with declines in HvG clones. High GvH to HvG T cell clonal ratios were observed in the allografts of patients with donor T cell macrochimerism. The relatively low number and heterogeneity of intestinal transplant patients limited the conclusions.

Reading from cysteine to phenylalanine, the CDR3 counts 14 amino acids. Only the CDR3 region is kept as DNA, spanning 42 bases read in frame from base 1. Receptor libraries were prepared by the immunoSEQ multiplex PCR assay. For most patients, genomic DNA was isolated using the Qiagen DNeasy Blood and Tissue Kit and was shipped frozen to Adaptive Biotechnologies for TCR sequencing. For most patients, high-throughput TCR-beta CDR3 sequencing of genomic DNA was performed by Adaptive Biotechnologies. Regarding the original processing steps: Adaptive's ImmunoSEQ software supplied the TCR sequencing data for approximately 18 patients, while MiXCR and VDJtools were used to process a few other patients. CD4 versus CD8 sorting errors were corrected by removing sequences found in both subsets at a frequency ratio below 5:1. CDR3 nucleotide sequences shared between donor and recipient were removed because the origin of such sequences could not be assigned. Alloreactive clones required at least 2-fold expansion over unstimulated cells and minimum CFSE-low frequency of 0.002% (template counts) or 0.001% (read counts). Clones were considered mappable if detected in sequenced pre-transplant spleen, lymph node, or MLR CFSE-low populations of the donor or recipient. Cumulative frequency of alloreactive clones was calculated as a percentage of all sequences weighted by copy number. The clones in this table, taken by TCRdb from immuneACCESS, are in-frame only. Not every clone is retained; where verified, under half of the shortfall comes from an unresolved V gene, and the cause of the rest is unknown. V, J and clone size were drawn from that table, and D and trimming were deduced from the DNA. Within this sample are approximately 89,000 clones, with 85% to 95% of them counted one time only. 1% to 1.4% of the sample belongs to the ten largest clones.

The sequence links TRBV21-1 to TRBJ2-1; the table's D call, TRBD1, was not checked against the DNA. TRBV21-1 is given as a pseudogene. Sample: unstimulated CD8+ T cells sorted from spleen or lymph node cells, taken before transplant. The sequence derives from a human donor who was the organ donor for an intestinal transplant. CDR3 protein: CATALRQGYNEQFF. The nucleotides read TGTGCCACCGCGCTACGACAGGGCTACAATGAGCAGTTCTTC.